Presented here are 9 T cell receptor beta chains from one specimen sequenced in a study of blood T cell repertoires in COVID-19. TCRdb keeps only in-frame clones here, not all; method: immunoSEQ multiplex PCR. Here the sample spans 150,000 to 170,000 clones, 76% being singletons. Sequencing was done on a sample of peripheral blood. All receptors come from a woman aged 80 or older with acute or convalescent COVID-19.

This chain joins TRBV27 and TRBJ2-2; 7 nucleotides match TRBD2. The CDR3 covers 17 residues. Germline V gives CDR1 MNHEY, CDR2 SMNVEV (reference sequence). Trimming took 6 bases from V and 2 from J; bases not matched to a gene: 12. Here the CDR3 DNA reads TGTGCCAGCAGCGCAGGTGGTAGCGGGCCTAACACCGGGGAGCTGTTTTTT. Translation: CASSAGGSGPNTGELFF.

Note on this clone: Other DNA sequences in the same sample also yield this CDR3. V gene TRBV2 combines with J gene TRBJ2-5; 10 positions match TRBD1. The V gene's germline CDR1 is SNHLY and CDR2 FYNNEI. The V segment lost 4 bases and the J segment 1 base; nucleotides outside the gene matches: 6. The CDR3 is 16 residues long. The CDR3 region has the DNA TGTGCCAGCAGTGCCCGGGACAGGGGACTCCAAGAGACCCAGTACTTC. It encodes CASSARDRGLQETQYF.

In this sample, this clone turned up a few times. V is TRBV7-9 and J is TRBJ1-1; D might be TRBD1 (6 bases). V was cut by 0 bases and J by 5 bases, with 19 bases left in between. CDR3 size: 17 residues. The germline gives CDR1 SEHNR, CDR2 FQNEAQ (reference sequence). The CDR3 DNA sequence: TGTGCCAGCAGCTTAGCGCGGGGGGCGCACGAGGGGACTGAAGCTTTCTTT. It specifies CASSLARGAHEGTEAFF.

The chain recombines TRBV10-3 with TRBJ1-4, with D perhaps matching TRBD1 (6 bases). CDR1 and CDR2 (germline): ENHRY, SYGVKD. V was trimmed by 0 bases and J by 8 bases, leaving 13 bases between them. CDR3 length equals 15 residues. The CDR3 loop reads CAISESSQDREKLFF. The CDR3 bases are TGTGCCATCAGTGAGTCGTCCCAGGACAGAGAAAAACTGTTTTTT.

J is TRBJ2-7 and V is TRBV5-1; 9 nucleotides line up with TRBD1. V lost 4 bases, J lost 5 bases, and 10 bases stayed unmatched. This CDR3 is 15 amino acids long. Germline lookup yields CDR1 SGHRS and CDR2 YFSETQ. The chain's CDR3 is CASSDRDRVIDEQYF. The DNA of the CDR3 is TGCGCCAGCAGCGACCGGGACAGGGTGATCGACGAGCAGTACTTC.

The chain uses TRBV7-6 and TRBJ2-2, with 11 bases aligning to TRBD2. There are 16 residues in the CDR3. V dropped 5 bases and J dropped 3; count of bases not matched to a gene: 5. Germline values: CDR1 SGHVS, CDR2 FNYEAQ. The CDR3 protein is CASSKTSGAHTGELFF. The CDR3 DNA sequence: TGTGCCAGCAGCAAGACTAGCGGGGCCCACACCGGGGAGCTGTTTTTT.

J is TRBJ1-5 and V is TRBV18, with 9 nucleotides matching TRBD1. The V and J ends lost 3 bases and 6 bases, in that order; junction bases with no gene match: 6. Germline V gene lookup returns CDR1 KGHSH and CDR2 LQKENI. The CDR3 sequence is 15 residues long. The CDR3 region is CASSPTGTGSQPQHF. The CDR3 DNA is TGTGCCAGCTCACCTACCGGGACAGGGAGTCAGCCCCAGCATTTT.

The V and J genes are TRBV30 and TRBJ1-1, with no clear D. The V gene lost 2 bases and the J gene lost 3 bases, with 7 bases spanning the gap. In germline, CDR1 is GTSNPN, CDR2 SVGIG (reference sequence). The CDR3 has 12 residues. The CDR3 sequence is CAWSPSYTEAFF. Here the CDR3 DNA reads TGTGCCTGGAGTCCTTCGTACACTGAAGCTTTCTTT.

The rearrangement uses TRBV7-9 and TRBJ2-2; unclear D gene. The CDR3 loop spans 14 amino acids. CDR1 is SEHNR and CDR2 is FQNEAQ in the germline V gene (reference sequence). Trimming took 6 bases from V and 0 from J, leaving 8 bases between them. The CDR3 here is CASRQPTNTGELFF. The CDR3 region has the DNA TGTGCCAGCAGGCAACCTACGAACACCGGGGAGCTGTTTTTT.